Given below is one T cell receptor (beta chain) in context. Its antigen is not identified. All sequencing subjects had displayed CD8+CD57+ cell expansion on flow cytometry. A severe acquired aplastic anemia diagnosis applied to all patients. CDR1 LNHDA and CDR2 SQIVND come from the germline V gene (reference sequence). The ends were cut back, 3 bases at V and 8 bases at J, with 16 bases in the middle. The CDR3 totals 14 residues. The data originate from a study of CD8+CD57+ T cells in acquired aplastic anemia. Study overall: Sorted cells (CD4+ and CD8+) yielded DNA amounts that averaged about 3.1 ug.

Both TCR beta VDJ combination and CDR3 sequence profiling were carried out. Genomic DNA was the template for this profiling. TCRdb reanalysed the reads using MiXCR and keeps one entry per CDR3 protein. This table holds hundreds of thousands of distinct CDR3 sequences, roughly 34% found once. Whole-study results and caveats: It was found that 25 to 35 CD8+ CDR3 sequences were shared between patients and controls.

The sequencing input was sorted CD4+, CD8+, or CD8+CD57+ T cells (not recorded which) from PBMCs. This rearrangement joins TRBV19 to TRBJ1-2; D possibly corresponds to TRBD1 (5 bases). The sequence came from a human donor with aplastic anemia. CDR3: CASSIWGRATGYTF. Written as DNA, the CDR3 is TGTGCCAGTAGTATTTGGGGACGGGCCACCGGCTACACCTTC.